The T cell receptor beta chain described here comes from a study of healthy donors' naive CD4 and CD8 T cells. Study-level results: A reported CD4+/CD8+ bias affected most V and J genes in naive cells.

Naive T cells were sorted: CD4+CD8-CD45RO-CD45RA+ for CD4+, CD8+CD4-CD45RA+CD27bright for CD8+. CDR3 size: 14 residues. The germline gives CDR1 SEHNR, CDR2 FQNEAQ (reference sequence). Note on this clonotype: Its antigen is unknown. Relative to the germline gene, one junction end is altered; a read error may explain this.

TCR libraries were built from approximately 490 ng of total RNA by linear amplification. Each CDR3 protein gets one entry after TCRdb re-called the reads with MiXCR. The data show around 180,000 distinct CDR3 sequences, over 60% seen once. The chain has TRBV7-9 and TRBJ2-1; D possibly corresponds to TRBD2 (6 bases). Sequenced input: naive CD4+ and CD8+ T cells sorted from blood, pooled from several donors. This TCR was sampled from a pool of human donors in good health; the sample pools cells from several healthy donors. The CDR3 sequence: CASSSFTSNNGQFF. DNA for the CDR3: TGTGCCAGCAGCTCCTTTACTAGCAACAATGGGCAGTTCTTC.